A single T cell receptor (beta chain) is shown here with its context. No antigen is known for it. The source of the sample is a study of cytomegalovirus exposure and HLA in healthy donors. Study information: The same platform was used for the 110 or so validation repertoires as for the 650 to 700 first-cohort repertoires, as reported in a later analysis.

Study-wide results and limits: It was confirmed in vitro that three of the CMV-associated chains were specific for CMV antigens. Cytomegalovirus association was listed for about 150 TCR beta chains. It was found in a later analysis that first-cohort TCR clusters tended to co-occur in the 100 to 150 validation repertoires.

The repertoire was sequenced with immunoSEQ multiplex PCR; TCRdb's copy has only in-frame clones and lacks some. The sample lists approximately 130,000 clones; 70% to 90% were seen once. Germline values: CDR1 SGHRS, CDR2 YFSETQ. With 3 bases removed from V and 9 bases from J, the gap between germline ends came to 10 bases. The length of the CDR3 is 12 residues. The V and J genes are TRBV5-1 and TRBJ2-1, with D unresolved. The sequence was obtained from a woman between 18 and 30 years old in good health and CMV-seronegative. The sequencing sample was made of PBMCs. The CDR3 loop is CASSSFFGEQFF. In nucleotides, the CDR3 is TGCGCCAGCAGCTCTTTCTTCGGTGAGCAGTTCTTC.